The 32 T cell receptor beta chains below come from one sample, sequenced in a study of neurological immune-mediated disorders. TCRdb used MiXCR to reprocess the 5' RACE reads, holding one entry per CDR3 protein. The data contain about 21,000 distinct CDR3 sequences, more than 14% of them singletons. The sequencing sample was made of PBMCs. The receptors were sampled from a female donor with HTLV-1-associated myelopathy (HAM/TSP).

This clonotype has a count of ten or more. The rearrangement links TRBV3-1 to TRBJ2-2; the D gene is possibly TRBD1 (6 bases). In germline, CDR1 is LGHDT, CDR2 YNNKEL (reference sequence). Trimming left V 4 bases short and J 4 bases short, with 13 bases between. The CDR3 spans 15 residues. CDR3 sequence (DNA): TGTGCCAGCAGCCCCCGGACAGTCGGCACCGGGGAGCTGTTTTTT. It specifies CASSPRTVGTGELFF. The complete variable domain, with remaining parts taken from reference TRBV3-1 and TRBJ2-2, reads DTAVSQTPKYLVTQMGNDKSIKCEQNLGHDTMYWYKQDSKKFLKIMFSYNNKELIINETVPNRFSPKSPDKAHLNLHINSLELGDSAVYFCASSPRTVGTGELFFGEGSRLTVL.

This clonotype rates as medium-sized. The chain joins TRBV29-1 to TRBJ2-2; 8 nucleotides line up with TRBD2. The CDR3 spans 15 residues. The V and J ends lost 3 bases and 4 bases, in that order; junction bases with no gene match: 7. Germline V gives CDR1 SQVTM, CDR2 ANQGSEA. The CDR3 protein is CSVDGPGRGTGELFF. The CDR3 DNA follows: TGCAGCGTTGATGGCCCCGGGAGGGGCACCGGGGAGCTGTTTTTT.

This clonotype was recorded at least ten times. V and J are TRBV6-2 or TRBV6-3 and TRBJ2-7, with D unresolved. This CDR3 spans 11 amino acids. V shed 5 bases and J shed 4 bases, with 6 bases lying between them. Germline CDR1 is MNHEY and CDR2 is SVGEGT. This CDR3 reads CASSQSYEQYF. The CDR3 bases are TGTGCCAGCAGTCAAAGTTACGAGCAGTACTTC.

This clonotype was observed many times. The genes are TRBV29-1 and TRBJ2-7; D remains unclear. V lost 3 bases to trimming and J lost 0 bases, with 9 bases between them. Germline V gives CDR1 SQVTM, CDR2 ANQGSEA. This CDR3 region has 13 residues. The CDR3 DNA follows: TGCAGCGTTGATGGCATCAGCTCCTACGAGCAGTACTTC. Its protein product is CSVDGISSYEQYF.

This clonotype was seen at least ten times. V usage is TRBV20-1 and J usage is TRBJ2-5; D may correspond to TRBD1 or TRBD2 (7 bases each). The CDR3 is 12 amino acids. Germline CDR1 DFQATT, CDR2 SNEGSKA (reference sequence). V was cut by 6 bases and J by 5 bases, with 13 bases left in between. Here the CDR3 reads CSARGGLETQYF. For the CDR3, the DNA is TGCAGTGCCAGGGGGGGCCTGGAGACCCAGTACTTC.

This clonotype was found many times. J is TRBJ2-3 and V is TRBV20-1; 8 positions match TRBD2. CDR3 length equals 12 residues. Germline loops: CDR1 DFQATT, CDR2 SNEGSKA (reference sequence). V dropped 3 bases and J dropped 9; count of bases not matched to a gene: 5. CDR3 amino acids: CSASGRADTQYF. DNA for the CDR3: TGCAGTGCTAGCGGGAGGGCCGACACGCAGTATTTT.

This rearrangement joins TRBV7-8 to TRBJ2-5, with 7 positions matching TRBD2. CDR3 length: 19 residues. J gave up 2 bases and V 5 bases, and 20 bases lay outside the gene matches. Germline V lookup: CDR1 SGHVS, CDR2 FQNEAQ. CDR3 DNA: TGTGCCAGCAGCCTTGCTGGGACTATCGTTGGAGCTAGACAAGAGACCCAGTACTTC. Translating it yields CASSLAGTIVGARQETQYF.

This clonotype was recorded many times. This chain connects TRBV6-6 to TRBJ1-2; possibly TRBD1 for D (6 bases). V was trimmed by 6 bases and J by 0 bases, leaving 23 bases between them. This CDR3 contains 18 residues. Germline V gene data show CDR1 as MNHNY and CDR2 as SVGAGI (reference sequence). CDR3 in DNA: TGTGCCAGCAGCAGCCAGGGGCCCCCAGGAATGGCTAACTATGGCTACACCTTC. The encoded protein is CASSSQGPPGMANYGYTF.

This clonotype was counted at least ten times. The gene calls are TRBV29-1 and TRBJ2-7; the match to TRBD1 covers 9 bases. CDR3 size: 13 residues. CDR1 and CDR2 from the germline V gene are SQVTM and ANQGSEA. Unmatched junction bases numbered 7, after V lost 6 bases and J lost 4 bases. The CDR3 protein is CSVAGQGGYEQYF. CDR3 nucleotides: TGCAGCGTCGCGGGACAGGGAGGGTACGAGCAGTACTTC.

By proportion, this clonotype is medium-sized. The gene calls are TRBV29-1 and TRBJ1-4; TRBD1 matches 8 bases. The J segment lost 8 bases and the V segment lost 7 bases, leaving 12 bases of the junction unmatched. The germline V gene has CDR1 SQVTM and CDR2 ANQGSEA. The CDR3 is 14 amino acids. The DNA of the CDR3 is TGCAGCGCCAGTCGATCGGGACAGGTAGAAAAACTGTTTTTT. This translates into CSASRSGQVEKLFF.

In regard to this clonotype: Because the CDR3's place on the DNA is in doubt, the DNA is left out and the CDR3 is given as listed by TCRdb. The chain combines TRBV7-2 with TRBJ2-3; the table's D call of TRBD1 was not tested on the DNA. The CDR3 has 22 amino acids, counting both end residues. The germline V gene has CDR1 SGHTA and CDR2 FQGNSA. The CDR3 loop is CASSFYICSAPPGDRGTDTQYF.

This clonotype was detected many times. The V gene is TRBV7-9, the J gene TRBJ1-4; D possibly corresponds to TRBD1 (6 bases). Trimming pared 4 bases from V and 5 bases from J, leaving 14 bases between. The CDR3 is 15 residues long. The V gene's germline CDR1 is SEHNR and CDR2 FQNEAQ (reference sequence). In DNA, the CDR3 is TGTGCCAGCAGCTCCGGACAGCAACTGAATGAAAAACTGTTTTTT. Protein sequence: CASSSGQQLNEKLFF.

The gene calls are TRBV5-5 and TRBJ1-3, with D possibly being TRBD1 (5 bases). Germline V gene data show CDR1 as SGHKS and CDR2 as YYEKEE (reference sequence). V gave up 6 bases and J gave up 0 bases, with 10 bases separating them. The CDR3 sequence is 14 residues long. CDR3 nucleotides: TGTGCCAGCATCGGGGGACCCTCTGGAAACACCATATATTTT. This sequence encodes CASIGGPSGNTIYF.

This clonotype was detected ten times or more. The chain couples TRBV12-3 or TRBV12-4 to TRBJ2-2; TRBD2 is a possible D gene (5 bases). The CDR3 consists of 16 residues. V was shortened by 3 bases and J by 3 bases, with 14 bases between the two germline ends. CDR3 loop: CASSLTGKGHTGELFF. CDR3 coding DNA: TGTGCCAGCAGTTTGACCGGGAAAGGGCACACCGGGGAGCTGTTTTTT.

Many counts were recorded for this clonotype. The CDR3 loop is CSARWAGREYGYTF. The CDR3 DNA reads TGCAGTGCTAGATGGGCAGGGAGGGAGTATGGCTACACCTTC. The chain is built from TRBV20-1 and TRBJ1-2; perhaps TRBD1 as D (5 bases). Germline values: CDR1 DFQATT, CDR2 SNEGSKA (reference sequence). The CDR3 runs to 14 residues. V was shortened by 2 bases and J by 5 bases, with 15 bases between the two germline ends.

This clonotype was counted many times. The genes are TRBV20-1 and TRBJ1-2; the match to TRBD1 covers 7 bases. Trimming at V came to 5 bases and at J to 4 bases, leaving 4 bases not matched to a gene. This CDR3 spans 12 amino acids. CDR1 is DFQATT and CDR2 is SNEGSKA in the germline V gene (reference sequence). CDR3 nucleotide sequence: TGCAGTGCTTCACAGGGGCGCTATGGCTACACCTTC. Amino acid sequence: CSASQGRYGYTF.

This clonotype has a count of ten or more. The gene calls are TRBV2 and TRBJ2-7; possibly TRBD1 for D (5 bases). The V end lost 6 bases, the J end lost 6 bases, and 15 bases lay between the germline ends. This CDR3 has 13 residues. Germline assignment: CDR1 SNHLY and CDR2 FYNNEI. The CDR3 DNA follows: TGTGCCAGCAGAAGGACCGTGCAGGGCGAGCAGTACTTC. Its protein product is CASRRTVQGEQYF.

This clonotype was seen ten or more times. This chain uses TRBV14 with TRBJ1-2, with a possible D match to TRBD1 (5 bases). Germline CDR1 SGHDN, CDR2 FVKESK. This CDR3 is built from 14 residues. Trimming took 4 bases from V and 0 from J, leaving 9 bases between them. CDR3 DNA: TGTGCCAGCAGCCGATTGACAGCTAACTATGGCTACACCTTC. Protein product: CASSRLTANYGYTF.

This clonotype came up many times. CDR3 amino acids: CASGRDSSYEQYF. The CDR3 bases are TGTGCCAGCGGACGGGACAGTTCCTACGAGCAGTACTTC. V usage is TRBV9 and J usage is TRBJ2-7; 7 bases agree with TRBD1. There are 13 residues in the CDR3. The junction had 5 bases not matched to a gene; V was cut back by 7 bases and J by 1 base. Per the germline V gene, CDR1 is SGDLS and CDR2 is YYNGEE. The whole variable domain, filled in from reference TRBV9 and TRBJ2-7, reads DSGVTQTPKHLITATGQRVTLRCSPRSGDLSVYWYQQSLDQGLQFLIQYYNGEERAKGNILERFSAQQFPDLHSELNLSSLELGDSALYFCASGRDSSYEQYFGPGTRLTVT.

Ten or more counts support this clonotype. The gene calls are TRBV7-2 and TRBJ2-5, with 8 bases matching TRBD2. V shed 2 bases, J shed 2 bases, and the junction held 7 bases outside the gene matches. Germline V gives CDR1 SGHTA, CDR2 FQGNSA. CDR3 size: 16 residues. CDR3 region: CASSLSGVAGQETQYF. The CDR3 coding sequence is TGTGCCAGCAGCTTATCCGGGGTAGCGGGGCAAGAGACCCAGTACTTC.

The rearrangement uses TRBV7-2 and TRBJ1-2, with D uncertain. The length of the CDR3 is 12 residues. The V end lost 5 bases, the J end lost 8 bases, and 12 bases lay between the germline ends. Germline V gene sequence: CDR1 SGHTA, CDR2 FQGNSA. CDR3 residues: CASSRGFGGYTF. The CDR3 bases are TGTGCCAGCAGCCGCGGATTTGGCGGCTACACCTTC.

At least ten counts were recorded for this clonotype. The chain uses TRBV5-1 and TRBJ2-5; TRBD2 matches at 8 bases. The length of the CDR3 is 15 residues. J was trimmed by 4 bases and V by 3 bases; bases with no gene match: 8. The V gene's germline CDR1 is SGHRS and CDR2 YFSETQ. CDR3 coding DNA: TGCGCCAGCAGCTGGGGGGGCGGGGGGCCAGAGACCCAGTACTTC. It yields the protein CASSWGGGGPETQYF.

As for this clonotype: The DNA is left out, because the CDR3 cannot be placed on it with certainty; the CDR3 is given as TCRdb lists it. CDR3 region: CASSFYICSAKDRGLEQYF. The chain recombines TRBV7-9 with TRBJ2-7; TRBD1, as called in the table, went unchecked against the DNA. Termini included, the CDR3 measures 19 amino acids. Germline CDR1 SEHNR, CDR2 FQNEAQ (reference sequence).

This clonotype was detected ten times or more. The V call is TRBV20-1, the J call TRBJ2-7; D possibly corresponds to TRBD2 (6 bases). The ends were cut back, 6 bases at V and 4 bases at J, with 25 bases in the middle. CDR1 and CDR2 (germline): DFQATT, SNEGSKA (reference sequence). This CDR3 contains 16 residues. The CDR3: CSALRSPGGPPYEQYF. The CDR3 coding sequence is TGCAGTGCCCTTCGGTCCCCCGGGGGTCCCCCTTACGAGCAGTACTTC.

This clonotype has ten or more counts. V is TRBV15 and J is TRBJ1-2; D remains unclear. The CDR3 spans 14 residues. V dropped 4 bases and J dropped 7 bases, with 16 bases sitting between them. Germline CDR1 and CDR2: LNHNV and YYDKDF (reference sequence). The CDR3 coding sequence is TGTGCCACCAGCATACCGGGAGCTCTCTTTGGCTACACCTTC. Translating it yields CATSIPGALFGYTF.

In this sample, this clonotype turned up many times. The chain employs TRBV28 and TRBJ2-5, with D maybe TRBD2 (5 bases). This CDR3 contains 12 residues. In germline, CDR1 is MDHEN, CDR2 SYDVKM. Trimming took off 3 bases at V and 7 bases at J, with 9 bases between the two ends. For the CDR3, the DNA is TGTGCCAGCAGTTTCTTTCGGGGGACCCAGTACTTC. This gives the protein CASSFFRGTQYF.

This clonotype was recorded many times. A read error may explain this, as a much larger clone is one base away. The chain employs TRBV20-1 and TRBJ2-5; tentative D call: TRBD2 (6 bases). The germline CDR1 and CDR2 sequences are DFQATT and SNEGSKA (reference sequence). This CDR3 is built from 14 residues. V was trimmed by 5 bases and J by 5 bases, leaving 18 bases between them. This chain's CDR3 is CSAGRGVGVETQYF. The DNA for the CDR3 is TGCAGTGCTGGGCGGGGAGTGGGAGTTGAGACCCAGTACTTC.

This clonotype was observed many times. The CDR3 DNA is TGCGCCAGCAGCGACGGGACAGGGTTTTGGGACACTGAAGCTTTCTTT. It codes for CASSDGTGFWDTEAFF. The chain employs TRBV5-1 and TRBJ1-1; 9 nucleotides align to TRBD1. Losses at the gene ends were 4 bases for V and 3 bases for J; bases not matched to a gene: 10. The CDR3 has 16 amino acids. Germline V gene lookup returns CDR1 SGHRS and CDR2 YFSETQ. The full variable domain, completed using reference TRBV5-1 and TRBJ1-1, is KAGVTQTPRYLIKTRGQQVTLSCSPISGHRSVSWYQQTPGQGLQFLFEYFSETQRNKGNFPGRFSGRQFSNSRSEMNVSTLELGDSALYLCASSDGTGFWDTEAFFGQGTRLTVV.

There are many counts of this clonotype. This chain joins TRBV7-2 and TRBJ2-5, with 7 bases identical to TRBD2. The germline V gene has CDR1 SGHTA and CDR2 FQGNSA. The CDR3 is 15 amino acids. J lost 3 bases, V lost 1 base, and 5 bases had no gene match. CDR3 in amino acids: CASSLGAGSKETQYF. The CDR3 bases are TGTGCCAGCAGCTTAGGAGCGGGGTCTAAAGAGACCCAGTACTTC.

V usage is TRBV6-6 and J usage is TRBJ2-2, with D hard to call. The CDR3 contains 15 residues. The germline gives CDR1 MNHNY, CDR2 SVGAGI (reference sequence). The V end lost 6 bases, the J end lost 0 bases, and 11 bases lay between the germline ends. The CDR3 DNA reads as TGTGCCAGCAGACCACAATACGCGAACACCGGGGAGCTGTTTTTT. It encodes CASRPQYANTGELFF.

The chain recombines TRBV20-1 with TRBJ2-3; weak D call: TRBD1 (5 bases). The CDR3 consists of 16 residues. V lost 3 bases, J lost 0 bases, and 16 bases lay in between. The germline V gene has CDR1 DFQATT and CDR2 SNEGSKA (reference sequence). DNA for the CDR3: TGCAGTGCTAGTATAAGGCCGACAGCTAGCACAGATACGCAGTATTTT. Its protein is CSASIRPTASTDTQYF.

V gene TRBV10-2 combines with J gene TRBJ2-5; 8 bases match TRBD1. The junction had 7 bases not matched to a gene; V was cut back by 8 bases and J by 5 bases. This CDR3 spans 13 amino acids. The germline V gene has CDR1 WSHSY and CDR2 SAAADI. In DNA form, the CDR3 reads TGCGCCAGCCGGACAGGGCAAAAGGAGACCCAGTACTTC. This codes for CASRTGQKETQYF.